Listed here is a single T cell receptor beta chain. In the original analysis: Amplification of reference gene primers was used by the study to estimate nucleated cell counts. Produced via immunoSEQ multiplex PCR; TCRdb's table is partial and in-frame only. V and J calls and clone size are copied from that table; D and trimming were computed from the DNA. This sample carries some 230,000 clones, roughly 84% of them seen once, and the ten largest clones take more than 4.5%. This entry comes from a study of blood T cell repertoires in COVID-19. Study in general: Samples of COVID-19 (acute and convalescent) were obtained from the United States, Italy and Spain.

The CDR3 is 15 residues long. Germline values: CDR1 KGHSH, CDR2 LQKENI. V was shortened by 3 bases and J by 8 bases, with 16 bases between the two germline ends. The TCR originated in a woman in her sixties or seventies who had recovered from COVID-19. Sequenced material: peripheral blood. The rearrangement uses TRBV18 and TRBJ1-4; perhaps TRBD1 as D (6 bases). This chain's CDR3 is CASSPIGTFEEKLFF. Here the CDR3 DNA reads TGTGCCAGCTCACCGATCGGGACATTTGAAGAAAAACTGTTTTTT.